This T cell receptor (beta chain) was identified in a study of early T cells in non-severe SARS-CoV-2 infection. There are a few counts of this clonotype. One entry per CDR3 protein results from TCRdb running MiXCR on the 5' RACE reads. This table has approximately 89,000 distinct CDR3 sequences, about 14% appearing once. The V and J ends lost 3 bases and 3 bases respectively, with 5 bases between them. The CDR3 runs 12 residues. The V and J genes are TRBV12-3 or TRBV12-4 and TRBJ1-1; no reliable D call. The sequenced sample consisted of whole blood. The sequence derives from an adult who was a healthcare worker with PCR-confirmed SARS-CoV-2 infection or an uninfected control (not recorded which). In DNA, the CDR3 is TGTGCCAGCAGTTTCCCAGACACTGAAGCTTTCTTT. Translating gives CASSFPDTEAFF.